The subject of this entry is one T cell receptor beta chain. In the original workflow: Counts of nucleated cells, estimated from reference gene primer amplification, were obtained. Profiling relied on immunoSEQ multiplex PCR, and the TCRdb table lists in-frame clones only, not all of them. The V and J calls and clone size come from that table; D and trimming were worked out from the DNA. This table holds 50,000 to 60,000 clones, over 75% found once. Per germline, CDR1 GTSNPN and CDR2 SVGIG (reference sequence). V was clipped by 8 bases and J by 5 bases, with 21 bases between them. The CDR3 totals 14 residues. Those enrolled in Seattle joined during active infection and were followed longitudinally afterward. These data belong to a study of blood T cell repertoires in COVID-19. Study background: T cells, B-cell-depleted T cells, or PBMCs provided the cDNA or gDNA that served as material.

The sequenced sample was peripheral blood. The chain employs TRBV30 and TRBJ1-1; D possibly corresponds to TRBD1 (6 bases). This TCR was sampled from a woman aged 80 or over with COVID-19, enrolled during active disease. The CDR3 DNA reads as TGTGCCGTACTGGCATTGACAGGAGGAACTGAAGCTTTCTTT. Translating it yields CAVLALTGGTEAFF.